What follows are 6 T cell receptor beta chains derived from one specimen sequenced in a study of sequential checkpoint blockade in melanoma. TCRdb's table, derived via immunoSEQ multiplex PCR, lists solely in-frame clones and lacks some. Of 25,000 to 30,000 clones listed, over 80% are singletons. Treatment noted: randomized to nivolumab then ipilimumab (arm A) or the reverse (arm B). This specimen was CD8+ T cells sorted from blood (inferred from file names), taken from a patient given nivolumab and ipilimumab in sequence. The source of these receptors is a human donor with melanoma.

The CDR3 DNA reads as TGTGCCAGCAATTCGGGGGGGGGCACTGAAGCTTTCTTT. Its translation is CASNSGGGTEAFF. This chain joins TRBV7-9 and TRBJ1-1; possible D gene TRBD1, 5 bases. Trimming removed 7 bases at V and 4 bases at J, with 13 bases between. Per germline, CDR1 SEHNR and CDR2 FQNEAQ (reference sequence). The CDR3 runs 13 residues.

The chain joins TRBV19 to TRBJ1-2, with D possibly being TRBD1 (6 bases). V shed 6 bases and J shed 7 bases, with 21 bases lying between them. CDR3 length: 15 amino acids. CDR1 is LNHDA, CDR2 SQIVND, per germline (reference sequence). The CDR3 DNA follows: TGTGCCAGTAGCCCTTCTAACAGGGTTTTGGTTGGCTACACCTTC. Protein: CASSPSNRVLVGYTF.

The chain couples TRBV30 to TRBJ2-2; the D gene is possibly TRBD1 (6 bases). Germline V gene lookup returns CDR1 GTSNPN and CDR2 SVGIG (reference sequence). Trimming stripped 7 bases from V and 2 bases from J, with 17 bases between. The CDR3 consists of 15 residues. CDR3 DNA sequence: TGTGCCTTCTCTCAGGGGCCCGTAAACACCGGGGAGCTGTTTTTT. It codes for CAFSQGPVNTGELFF.

V usage is TRBV4-2 and J usage is TRBJ2-7; TRBD2 is a possible D gene (5 bases). Deletions cut 1 base from V and 6 bases from J, with 10 bases between. The CDR3 extends over 13 amino acids. The germline CDR1 and CDR2 sequences are LGHNA and YNFKEQ. CDR3 amino acids: CASSQVASREQYF. The CDR3 DNA sequence: TGTGCCAGCAGCCAAGTAGCGTCCCGCGAGCAGTACTTC.

A single count supports this clone. The genes are TRBV4-2 and TRBJ2-5; 9 bases line up with TRBD1. Germline V gives CDR1 LGHNA, CDR2 YNFKEQ. This CDR3 is 17 amino acids long. V dropped 0 bases and J dropped 4; count of bases not matched to a gene: 9. CDR3 loop: CASSQDLIRTGVETQYF. CDR3 DNA sequence: TGTGCCAGCAGCCAAGATCTAATTAGGACAGGGGTAGAGACCCAGTACTTC.

This clone was observed a single time. The chain employs TRBV7-9 and TRBJ1-1, with D unresolved. CDR3 length: 11 residues. The germline gives CDR1 SEHNR, CDR2 FQNEAQ (reference sequence). Trimming removed 5 bases at V and 4 bases at J, with 5 bases between. The CDR3 DNA sequence: TGTGCCAGCAGCCCTCGCACTGAAGCTTTCTTT. This translates into CASSPRTEAFF.